Listed below are T cell receptor beta chains from one sample, sequenced in a study of T-cell reconstitution after alpha-beta-depleted transplantation in children. From the PCR reads, TCRdb called clonotypes with MiXCR, one entry per CDR3 protein. Counted here are about 980,000 distinct CDR3 sequences, about 31% occurring once; the ten biggest clones make up 28%. Material: PBMCs, mostly from graft donor cells, obtained 360 days after TCRalphabeta/CD19-depleted stem cell transplant. The receptors derive from a boy in the first two years of life who had a stem cell transplant for SCID, so the T cells may come from the graft donor. CDR3s include the opening cysteine and the closing phenylalanine or tryptophan. Each record gives: D gene, CDR3 length, J gene, V gene, clone size, CDR3 DNA, CDR3 protein. D genes are given only for firm matches. Size is omitted from some rows. Given values are once, few, many or a class for expanded clones.

>TRBD2|14|TRBJ2-1|TRBV12-3/TRBV12-4|-
TGTGCCAGCAGAATCGACTCTAGCGGCGGGGGGCAGTTCTTC
CASRIDSSGGGQFF
>-|16|TRBJ2-1|TRBV5-1|few
TGCGCCAGCAGCTATTACGACACACCAGCCTACAATGAGCAGTTCTTC
CASSYYDTPAYNEQFF
>-|15|TRBJ2-7|TRBV4-3|-
TGCGCCAGCAGCCAAGAGGGAGCCCCAACCTACGAGCAGTACTTC
CASSQEGAPTYEQYF
>-|12|TRBJ2-2|TRBV6-2/TRBV6-3|-
TGTGCCAGCAGCCTACAGGGATGGGAGCTGTTTTTT
CASSLQGWELFF
>-|15|TRBJ2-3|TRBV4-3|-
TGCACCAGCAGCCAAAGCTGGGGGGCTGTGGATACGCAGTATTTT
CTSSQSWGAVDTQYF
>-|14|TRBJ2-5|TRBV15|-
TGTGCCACCAGCAGAGATCAAGGACAAGAGACCCAGTACTTC
CATSRDQGQETQYF
>-|18|TRBJ2-3|TRBV5-1|few
TGCGCCAGCAGCTCCAGGACTGGAGTCCGCCCTAGCACAGATACGCAGTATTTT
CASSSRTGVRPSTDTQYF
>-|14|TRBJ2-4|TRBV6-1|-
TGTGCCAGCAGGCCTGGGGAAACCAAAAACATTCAGTACTTC
CASRPGETKNIQYF
>-|15|TRBJ2-5|TRBV6-5|-
TGTGCCAGCAGTTTTCGGGGACCGCTACAAGAGACCCAGTACTTC
CASSFRGPLQETQYF
>-|16|TRBJ2-3|TRBV4-3|-
TGCGCCAGCAGCCGAAGGACAGGGAGGGTCACAGATACGCAGTATTTT
CASSRRTGRVTDTQYF
>TRBD1|12|TRBJ1-4|TRBV20-1|few
TGCAGTGCTACAGGGGGCGATGAAAAACTGTTTTTT
CSATGGDEKLFF
>-|14|TRBJ2-7|TRBV20-1|-
TGCAGTGCTGGACCGGGACGGGGATCGTACGAGCAGTACTTC
CSAGPGRGSYEQYF
>-|14|TRBJ2-1|TRBV10-3|-
TGTGCCATCAGTGAGGAGTTTCTAAGCGCAGAGCAGTTCTTC
CAISEEFLSAEQFF
>-|16|TRBJ2-3|TRBV9|-
TGTGCCAGCAGCGCGAGGAGGACGGGGGGCACAGATACGCAGTATTTT
CASSARRTGGTDTQYF
>-|14|TRBJ2-5|TRBV5-6|-
TGTGCCAGCATTCCGTATAGAGATCAAGAGACCCAGTACTTC
CASIPYRDQETQYF
>-|12|TRBJ2-4|TRBV12-3/TRBV12-4|-
TGTGCCAGCAGTCTAAACCGACAGGTTCAGTACTTC
CASSLNRQVQYF
>TRBD2|19|TRBJ2-1|TRBV5-1|-
TGCGCCAGCAGCTTGGCGCCTAGCGGGGGCCGCCGGACCTACAATGAGCAGTTCTTC
CASSLAPSGGRRTYNEQFF
>-|15|TRBJ1-1|TRBV5-1|-
TGCGCCAGCAGCGGGACATTAGGGTTGAACACTGAAGCTTTCTTT
CASSGTLGLNTEAFF
>-|15|TRBJ1-1|TRBV12-3/TRBV12-4|once
TGTGCCAGCAGCTTGGGCAGCCAGAGATACACTGAAGCTTTCTTT
CASSLGSQRYTEAFF
>-|12|TRBJ2-5|TRBV11-2|-
TGTGCCAGCAGCTTAGGGTGGCAGACCCAGTACTTC
CASSLGWQTQYF
>TRBD1|11|TRBJ2-7|TRBV29-1|-
TGCAGCGTGGACAGGGGTACCGAGCAGTACTTC
CSVDRGTEQYF
>-|16|TRBJ2-1|TRBV29-1|many
TGCAGCGTTGAACCGAAAACAGGGAGCTCCTACAATGAGCAGTTCTTC
CSVEPKTGSSYNEQFF
>TRBD1|15|TRBJ1-2|TRBV4-1|few
TGCGCCAGCAGCCAACCCGGACAGGGGGCATACGGCTACACCTTC
CASSQPGQGAYGYTF
>TRBD1|17|TRBJ2-3|TRBV10-3|-
TGTGCCATCAGTGAGTCGCCGGACAGGGGGAGCACAGATACGCAGTATTTT
CAISESPDRGSTDTQYF
>-|15|TRBJ2-5|TRBV11-2|-
TGTGCCAGCAGCCCCGGGACACGGGGAAAAGAGACCCAGTACTTC
CASSPGTRGKETQYF
>-|15|TRBJ2-1|TRBV12-3/TRBV12-4|-
TGTGCCAGCAGCCGAACTGGCGGGCGCGCCCATGAGCAGTTCTTC
CASSRTGGRAHEQFF
>-|15|TRBJ2-7|TRBV2|-
TGTGCCAGCAGTGAAAGGGCAGGAAACTCCTACGAGCAGTACTTC
CASSERAGNSYEQYF
>TRBD2|18|TRBJ2-3|TRBV20-1|-
TGCAGTGCTAGCCGGGGACTAGCGGGGGCCGTAAGCACAGATACGCAGTATTTT
CSASRGLAGAVSTDTQYF